The T cell receptor (beta chain) under discussion was sequenced for a study of metastatic and nonmetastatic thyroid tumors. The wider study: It was across blood and tumor or nodule tissue from malignant and benign thyroid patients that repertoires were compared. Study-wide points: Reports indicated that malignant thyroid tumors showed significantly higher TCR beta diversity than benign nodules did, in blood and tumor.

Per the study methods: Clinicopathological groups of papillary thyroid cancer showed CDR3 differences that were used to build a distant-metastasis classifier. TCRdb reanalyzed the PCR reads via MiXCR. The V and J calls, along with clone size, are taken from TCRdb and not from the paper's own processing. The sample carries some 20,000 clones, 36% recorded once. V shed 7 bases, J shed 2 bases, and the junction held 8 bases outside the gene matches. The CDR3 contains 15 residues. Germline V lookup: CDR1 MNHNS, CDR2 SASEGT. This clone occurred a few times. What it binds is not known. Patients underwent thyroid surgery, and none had received any treatment before it.

The specimen was tumor tissue. This chain joins TRBV6-1 and TRBJ2-7; 10 bases fit TRBD2. This receptor was obtained from a female donor with papillary thyroid cancer or a benign thyroid nodule (not recorded which). Some clones in this sample may be carry-over from other donors' samples. In DNA form, the CDR3 reads TGTGCCAGCACCCAGGGTAGCGGGGGGACCTACGAGCAGTACTTC. It specifies CASTQGSGGTYEQYF.